Below, 15 T cell receptor beta chains from the same sample are listed, as sequenced in a study of blood T cell repertoires in COVID-19. The assay was immunoSEQ multiplex PCR, and TCRdb's table has in-frame clones only and misses some. The table includes roughly 91,000 clones, about 80% detected once. Material for sequencing was peripheral blood. The receptor set was obtained from a man between 65 and 85 years old with acute or convalescent COVID-19.

The J gene is TRBJ1-5, the V gene TRBV30; D call uncertain. Per germline, CDR1 GTSNPN and CDR2 SVGIG (reference sequence). The CDR3 extends over 13 amino acids. V was trimmed by 2 bases and J by 1 base, leaving 6 bases between them. The CDR3 DNA follows: TGTGCCTGGAGTCCTAGAAGCAATCAGCCCCAGCATTTT. Residues: CAWSPRSNQPQHF.

This clone was observed a few times. V usage is TRBV15 and J usage is TRBJ1-2; possibly TRBD1 for D (5 bases). CDR1 and CDR2 (germline): LNHNV, YYDKDF (reference sequence). The CDR3 covers 18 residues. The V gene lost 0 bases and the J gene lost 5 bases, with 22 bases spanning the gap. The CDR3 is CATSRDLKSGRGQYGYTF. CDR3 coding DNA: TGTGCCACCAGCAGAGATTTAAAGAGTGGGAGGGGTCAATATGGCTACACCTTC.

The chain's CDR3 is CASSVADGSSYNEQFF. The DNA of the CDR3 is TGTGCCAGCAGCGTAGCTGACGGGAGCTCCTACAATGAGCAGTTCTTC. The chain recombines TRBV9 with TRBJ2-1; TRBD2 is a possible D gene (6 bases). The germline gives CDR1 SGDLS, CDR2 YYNGEE. V was shortened by 0 bases and J by 0 bases, with 10 bases between the two germline ends. The CDR3 sequence is 16 residues long.

The V and J genes are TRBV28 and TRBJ1-5; 12 bases are shared with TRBD1. This CDR3 has 17 residues. Germline CDR1 MDHEN, CDR2 SYDVKM. J gave up 6 bases and V 2 bases, and 8 bases lay outside the gene matches. CDR3 residues: CASSLLPGQGARQPQHF. CDR3 DNA sequence: TGTGCCAGCAGTTTACTACCGGGACAGGGGGCACGTCAGCCCCAGCATTTT.

The rearrangement uses TRBV28 and TRBJ1-2; 10 nucleotides agree with TRBD1. Unmatched junction bases numbered 10, after V lost 4 bases and J lost 5 bases. In germline, CDR1 is MDHEN, CDR2 SYDVKM. This CDR3 is 16 amino acids long. CDR3 sequence reads: CASSYPIPGQGYGYTF. The DNA for the CDR3 is TGTGCCAGCAGTTACCCCATACCGGGACAGGGGTATGGCTACACCTTC.

This clone was found a few times. The V gene is TRBV10-2, the J gene TRBJ1-1, with D unresolved. The CDR3 is 15 residues long. V lost 6 bases, J lost 1 base, and 15 bases lay in between. Germline V lookup: CDR1 WSHSY, CDR2 SAAADI. CDR3 DNA sequence: TGCGCCAGCAGGGACTTGACATCCAAGAACACTGAAGCTTTCTTT. Translated, it gives CASRDLTSKNTEAFF.

This clone came up a few times. The V and J genes are TRBV5-4 and TRBJ2-2; D is unresolved. The CDR3 is 15 residues long. CDR1 is SGHNT, CDR2 YYREEE, per germline (reference sequence). Deletions cut 0 bases from V and 3 bases from J, with 9 bases between. The DNA for the CDR3 is TGTGCCAGCAGCTTGGGCCCAGGTGACACCGGGGAGCTGTTTTTT. This gives the protein CASSLGPGDTGELFF.

This chain uses TRBV29-1 with TRBJ1-2; D is possibly TRBD1 (6 bases). The ends were cut back, 0 bases at V and 7 bases at J, with 12 bases in the middle. Germline lookup yields CDR1 SQVTM and CDR2 ANQGSEA. There are 13 residues in the CDR3. CDR3 region: CSVEEQGDGGYTF. The CDR3 nucleotides are TGCAGCGTTGAAGAACAGGGAGATGGTGGCTACACCTTC.

This clone was counted only a few times. V and J are TRBV5-1 and TRBJ1-1; 10 positions agree with TRBD1. Germline V lookup: CDR1 SGHRS, CDR2 YFSETQ. The V and J ends lost 3 bases and 5 bases, in that order; junction bases with no gene match: 4. The CDR3 loop spans 14 amino acids. CDR3 in DNA: TGCGCCAGCAGCTCCCGGGACAGGGGAACTGAAGCTTTCTTT. Translated: CASSSRDRGTEAFF.

This chain links TRBV29-1 with TRBJ1-5; 8 nucleotides match TRBD1. Germline V gene sequence: CDR1 SQVTM, CDR2 ANQGSEA. V was pared by 6 bases and J by 7 bases, with 8 bases of the junction left unmatched. This CDR3 has 13 amino acids. The CDR3 is CSVEDRVGQPQHF. The CDR3, as DNA: TGCAGCGTCGAGGACAGGGTGGGACAGCCCCAGCATTTT.

The chain uses TRBV5-6 and TRBJ1-1, with D perhaps TRBD1 (5 bases). Germline lookup yields CDR1 SGHDT and CDR2 YYEEEE. V was shortened by 0 bases and J by 0 bases, with 6 bases between the two germline ends. The CDR3 runs to 14 residues. The CDR3 DNA reads TGTGCCAGCAGCTTGGGGGGCTTGAACACTGAAGCTTTCTTT. It codes for CASSLGGLNTEAFF.

The DNA for the CDR3 is TGTGCCAGCAGTTTAAGTCCGGCGGCTTACACTGAAGCTTTCTTT. As protein: CASSLSPAAYTEAFF. The chain links TRBV27 to TRBJ1-1, with D unresolved. Trimming left V 2 bases short and J 3 bases short, with 13 bases between. This CDR3 is built from 15 residues. The germline gives CDR1 MNHEY, CDR2 SMNVEV (reference sequence).

The chain uses TRBV9 and TRBJ2-7; the match to TRBD2 covers 7 bases. CDR1 and CDR2 from the germline V gene are SGDLS and YYNGEE. Trimming cost V 3 bases and J 5 bases; bases outside gene matches: 8. This CDR3 is 14 amino acids long. The CDR3 loop is CASSAAGITDEQYF. As DNA, the CDR3 is TGTGCCAGCAGCGCAGCGGGAATCACCGACGAGCAGTACTTC.

The chain joins TRBV4-1 to TRBJ2-1, with D perhaps TRBD2 (5 bases). CDR1 is MGHRA and CDR2 is YSYEKL in the germline V gene. V lost 1 base and J lost 0, with 13 bases in between. The CDR3 has 17 amino acids. CDR3 DNA sequence: TGCGCCAGCAGCCAAGTCGGTTCGGGGAGCTCCTACAATGAGCAGTTCTTC. As protein: CASSQVGSGSSYNEQFF.

This chain links TRBV3-1 (or the pseudogene TRBV3-2) with TRBJ2-1, with 13 positions matching TRBD2. Trimming took 5 bases from V and 5 from J; bases not matched to a gene: 3. The CDR3 is 15 residues long. Germline values: CDR1 LGHDT, CDR2 YNNKEL (reference sequence). The CDR3 is CASSKGTSGNNEQFF. The CDR3 nucleotides read TGTGCCAGCAGCAAAGGGACTAGCGGGAACAATGAGCAGTTCTTC.